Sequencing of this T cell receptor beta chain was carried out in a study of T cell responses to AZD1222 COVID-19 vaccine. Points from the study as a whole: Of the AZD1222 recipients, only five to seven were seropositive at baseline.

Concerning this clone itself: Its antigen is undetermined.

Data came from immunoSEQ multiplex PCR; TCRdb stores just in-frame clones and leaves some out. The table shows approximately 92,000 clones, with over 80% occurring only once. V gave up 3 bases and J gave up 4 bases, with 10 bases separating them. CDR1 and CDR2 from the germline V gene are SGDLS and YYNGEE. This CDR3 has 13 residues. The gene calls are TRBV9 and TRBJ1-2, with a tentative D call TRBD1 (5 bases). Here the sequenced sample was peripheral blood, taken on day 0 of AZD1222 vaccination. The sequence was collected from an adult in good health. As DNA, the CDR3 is TGTGCCAGCAGCGAAGGGACGGCCTATGGCTACACCTTC. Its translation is CASSEGTAYGYTF.